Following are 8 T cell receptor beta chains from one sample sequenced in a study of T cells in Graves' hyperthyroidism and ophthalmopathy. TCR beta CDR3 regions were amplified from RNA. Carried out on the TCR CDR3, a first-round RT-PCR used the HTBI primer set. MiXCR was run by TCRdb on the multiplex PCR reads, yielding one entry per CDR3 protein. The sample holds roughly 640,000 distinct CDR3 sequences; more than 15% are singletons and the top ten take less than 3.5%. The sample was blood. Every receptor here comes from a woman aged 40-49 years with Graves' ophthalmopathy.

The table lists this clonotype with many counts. CDR3: CSARGGGETQYF. For the CDR3, the DNA is TGCAGTGCTAGAGGAGGGGGGGAGACCCAGTACTTC. The chain combines TRBV20-1 with TRBJ2-5; D may be TRBD1 or TRBD2 (6 bases each). The germline V gene encodes CDR1 DFQATT and CDR2 SNEGSKA (reference sequence). V shed 1 base and J shed 5 bases, with 8 bases lying between them. The CDR3 covers 12 residues.

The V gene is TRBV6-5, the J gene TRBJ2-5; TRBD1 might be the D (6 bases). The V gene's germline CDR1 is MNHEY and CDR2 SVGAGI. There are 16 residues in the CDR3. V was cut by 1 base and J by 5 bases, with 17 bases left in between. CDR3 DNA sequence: TGTGCCAGCAGTTACTGGGGCAGGGGTTTAAGGGAGACCCAGTACTTC. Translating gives CASSYWGRGLRETQYF.

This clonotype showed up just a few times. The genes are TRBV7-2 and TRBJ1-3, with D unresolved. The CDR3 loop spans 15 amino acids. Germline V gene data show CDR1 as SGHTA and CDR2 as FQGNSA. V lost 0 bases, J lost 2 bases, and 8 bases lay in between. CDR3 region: CASSLAGSPGNTIYF. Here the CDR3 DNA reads TGTGCCAGCAGCTTAGCGGGGAGCCCTGGAAACACCATATATTTT.

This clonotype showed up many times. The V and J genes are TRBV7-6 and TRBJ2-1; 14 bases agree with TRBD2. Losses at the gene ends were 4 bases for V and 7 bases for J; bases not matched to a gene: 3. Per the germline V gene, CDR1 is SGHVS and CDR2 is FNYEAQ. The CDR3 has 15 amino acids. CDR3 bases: TGTGCCAGCAGCTGGAGACTAGCGGGGGGGAATGAGCAGTTCTTC. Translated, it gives CASSWRLAGGNEQFF.

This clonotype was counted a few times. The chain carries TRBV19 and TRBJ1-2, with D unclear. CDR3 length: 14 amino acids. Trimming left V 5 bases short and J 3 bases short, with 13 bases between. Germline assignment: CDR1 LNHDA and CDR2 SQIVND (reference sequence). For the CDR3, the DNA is TGTGCCAGTAGTCCCACGGACCCGTACTATGGCTACACCTTC. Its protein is CASSPTDPYYGYTF. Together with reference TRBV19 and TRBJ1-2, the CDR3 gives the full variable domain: DGGITQSPKYLFRKEGQNVTLSCEQNLNHDAMYWYRQDPGQGLRLIYYSQIVNDFQKGDIAEGYSVSREKKESFPLTVTSAQKNPTAFYLCASSPTDPYYGYTFGSGTRLTVV.

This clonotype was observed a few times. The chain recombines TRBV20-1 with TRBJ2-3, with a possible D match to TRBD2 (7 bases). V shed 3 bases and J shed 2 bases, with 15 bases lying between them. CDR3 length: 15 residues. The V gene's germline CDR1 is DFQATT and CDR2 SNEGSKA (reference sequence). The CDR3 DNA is TGCAGTGCTAGGGGGGGGCCAGAACCCACAGATACGCAGTATTTT. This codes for CSARGGPEPTDTQYF.

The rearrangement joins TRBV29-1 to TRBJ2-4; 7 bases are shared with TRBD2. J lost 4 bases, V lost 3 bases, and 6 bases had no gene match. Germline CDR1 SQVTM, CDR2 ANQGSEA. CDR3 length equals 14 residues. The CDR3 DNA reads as TGCAGCGTTGATGTAGCGGGTGATAAAAACATTCAGTACTTC. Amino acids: CSVDVAGDKNIQYF.

CDR3 sequence: CSARTAANEKLFF. The CDR3 DNA sequence: TGCAGTGCTAGGACGGCCGCTAATGAAAAACTGTTTTTT. The rearrangement links TRBV20-1 to TRBJ1-4, with D unclear. The V gene lost 3 bases and the J gene lost 3 bases, with 8 bases spanning the gap. CDR3 size: 13 residues. Germline CDR1 reads DFQATT; CDR2 reads SNEGSKA (reference sequence).